This T cell receptor beta chain is from a study of PD-1 blockade in mismatch repair-deficient tumors (TCRdb year 2017). Regarding the complete study: Between late 2013 and 2016, the trial enrolled some 91 consecutive patients with 12 mismatch repair-deficient cancer types, every one of whom had been previously treated and was progressing. Tumor-associated T cell clones in the peripheral blood of patients responding to PD-1 blockade were tracked using deep sequencing of TCR CDR3 regions.

The library was generated by the immunoSEQ multiplex PCR assay. TCRdb took this table from immuneACCESS and kept in-frame rearrangements with V and J called. Such tables lack part of the clones; where checked against another copy, unresolved V genes explain under half of the gap, and the rest is unexplained. This sample holds about 51,000 clones; approximately 80% were observed only once. The top ten hold 3.3% of the sample. For every enrolled patient, mismatch repair deficiency was confirmed by either polymerase chain reaction or immunohistochemistry. A few patients who responded to pembrolizumab therapy underwent TCR sequencing. Pembrolizumab PD-1 blockade was prospectively tested in advanced mismatch repair-deficient cancers, regardless of tissue of origin, in the phase II trial. Peripheral blood T cell samples were serially collected before and at multiple times after PD-1 blockade was started. Blood sampling time points were reported as weeks after the first dose of pembrolizumab.

Overall study outcomes, separate from this receptor: Rapid expansion after pembrolizumab followed by contraction, generally before radiologic responses, was shown by tumor-resident clones, which were often undetectable in blood before treatment.

Note on this clone: Its cognate antigen has yet to be identified. Base qualities are not recorded, but no much larger clone differs from it by a single base.

The sample was peripheral blood, taken 4 weeks after starting pembrolizumab. The source is an adult with mismatch repair-deficient cancer.

This receptor has the CDR3 CASSYGGPHFEQFF. The sequence in DNA is TGTGCCAGCAGCTACGGTGGACCCCACTTTGAGCAGTTCTTC. The rearranged chain carries TRBV7-2 and TRBJ2-1, with no reliable assignment of the D segment. The CDR1 and CDR2 encoded by the germline V gene are SGHTA and FQGNSA. The CDR3 contains 14 residues, cysteine and phenylalanine counted. The kept DNA is CDR3 alone, 42 bases in frame from the first base. V loses 4 bases, J loses 9 bases, and the germline ends lie 16 bases apart.